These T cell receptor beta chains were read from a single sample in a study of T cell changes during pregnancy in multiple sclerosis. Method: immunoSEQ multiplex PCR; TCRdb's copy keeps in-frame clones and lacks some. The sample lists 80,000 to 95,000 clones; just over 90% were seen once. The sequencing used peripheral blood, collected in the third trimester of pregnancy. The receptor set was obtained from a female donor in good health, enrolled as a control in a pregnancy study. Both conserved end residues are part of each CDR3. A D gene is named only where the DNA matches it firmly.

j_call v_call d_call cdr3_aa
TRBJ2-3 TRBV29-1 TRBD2 CSVEGLAGGPDTQYF
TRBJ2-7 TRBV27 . CASSSRVWEGVYEQYF
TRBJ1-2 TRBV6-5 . CASSPPGASYTF
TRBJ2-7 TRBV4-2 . CASSQDAEVEQYF
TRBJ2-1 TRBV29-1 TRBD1 CSVEERPGTGRNEQFF
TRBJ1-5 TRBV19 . CASSASGDGQPQHF
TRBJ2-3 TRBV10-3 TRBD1 CATGQLGDTQYF
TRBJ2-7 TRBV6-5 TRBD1 CASSYSGTGYREQYF
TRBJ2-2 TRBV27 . CASSLGGAGELFF
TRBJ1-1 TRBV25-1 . CASSGTGQHTEAFF
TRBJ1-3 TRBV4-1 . CASSQETGIGNTIYF
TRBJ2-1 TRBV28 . CASSLRVTGRYNEQFF
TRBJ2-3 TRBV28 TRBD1 CASSSRDRDPTDTQYF
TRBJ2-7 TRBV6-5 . CASSYGAEYEQYF
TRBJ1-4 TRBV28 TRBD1 CASSSNRGEQNEKLFF
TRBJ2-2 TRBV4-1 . CASSRIDLVPAATGELFF
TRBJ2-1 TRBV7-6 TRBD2 CASSPGGGGNEQFF
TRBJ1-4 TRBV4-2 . CASSQDPAEVLGTNEKLFF
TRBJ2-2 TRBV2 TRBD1 CATQDRATGELFF
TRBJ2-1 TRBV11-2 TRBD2 CASRTREGHNEQFF
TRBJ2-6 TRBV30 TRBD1 CAWSRGTGLSSGANVLTF
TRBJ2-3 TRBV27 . CARDTQYF
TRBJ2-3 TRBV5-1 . CASSPGAGAGTDTQYF
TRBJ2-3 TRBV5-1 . CASSLAGSTDTQYF
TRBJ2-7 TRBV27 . CASSLAGVEQYF
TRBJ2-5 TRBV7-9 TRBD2 CASSSGLAVQETQYF
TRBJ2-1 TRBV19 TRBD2 CASSIGGGRAFAEQFF
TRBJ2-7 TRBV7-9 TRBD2 CASSFSEGGEQYF
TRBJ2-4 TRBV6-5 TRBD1 CASSYSGGQGSIQYF
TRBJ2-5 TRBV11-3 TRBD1 CASSFGTGVQETQYF
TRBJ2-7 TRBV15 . CATHTSGAPSWEQYF
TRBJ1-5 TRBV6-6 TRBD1 CASSRPTGGSNQPQHF
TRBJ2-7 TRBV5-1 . CASSLVESEQYF
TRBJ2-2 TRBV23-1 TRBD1 CASSPRGTGAGELFF
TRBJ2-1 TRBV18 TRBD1 CASSPPLGQGLYNEQFF
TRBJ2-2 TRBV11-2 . CASSLAGENTGELFF
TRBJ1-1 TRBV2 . CASSEQVSTEAFF
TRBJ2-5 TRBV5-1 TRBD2 CASSQGGTSQETQYF
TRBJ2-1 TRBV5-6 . CASSLSRGPNNEQFF
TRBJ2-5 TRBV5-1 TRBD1 CASSRDRAQETQYF
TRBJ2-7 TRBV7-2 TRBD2 CASSLDWASGPYEQYF
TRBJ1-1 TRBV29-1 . CSVVQGWEHTEAFF
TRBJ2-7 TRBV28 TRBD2 CASSFGLAENSYEQYF
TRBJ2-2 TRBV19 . CASPRSSGELFF
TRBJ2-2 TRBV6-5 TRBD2 CASSSGLAGLTGELFF
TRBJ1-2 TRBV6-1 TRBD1 CASRRDSGDYGYTF
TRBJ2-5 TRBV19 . CASSIKAAWETQYF
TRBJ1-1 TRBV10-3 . CAISESLLLNTEAFF
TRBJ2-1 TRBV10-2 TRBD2 CASQELTERGEGEQFF
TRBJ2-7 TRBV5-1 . CASSLVEAKSYEQYF
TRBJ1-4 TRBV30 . CAWSVGGTNEKLFF
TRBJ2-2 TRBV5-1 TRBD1 CASSLAKGTGSRGELFF
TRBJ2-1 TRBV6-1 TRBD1 CASDSRQGNYNEQFF
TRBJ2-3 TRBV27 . CASTPVVGGTDTQYF
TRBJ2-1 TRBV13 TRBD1 CASSISRTGGAGNEQFF
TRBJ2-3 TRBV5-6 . CASSLSSGSSTDTQYF
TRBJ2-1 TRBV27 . CASSVGGLINEQFF